This TCR beta chain was obtained from a study of T cells in Graves' hyperthyroidism and ophthalmopathy. RNA transcripts gave rise to amplified TCR beta CDR3 regions. In the first-round RT-PCR of the TCR CDR3, the HTBI primer set was used. TCRdb independently ran MiXCR on the multiplex PCR reads; one entry per CDR3 protein. The repertoire has about 400,000 distinct CDR3 sequences, under 15% of them found once; the top ten carry approximately 32%. The PBMCs were taken from around 9.1 ml of fresh peripheral blood. V gave up 6 bases and J gave up 7 bases; unmatched junction bases: 23. In germline, CDR1 is SNHLY, CDR2 FYNNEI. This CDR3 spans 21 amino acids. This clonotype was seen many times.

The specimen sequenced was blood. The chain links TRBV2 to TRBJ2-1, with TRBD2 matching 14 bases. The receptor was isolated from a young woman with Graves' hyperthyroidism. CDR3 region: CASSRTGTSGSWGGHDNEQFF. The CDR3, as DNA: TGTGCCAGCAGCCGCACCGGGACTAGCGGGAGCTGGGGGGGTCACGATAATGAGCAGTTCTTC.